A selection of T cell receptor beta chains follows, all from one sample in a study of glioma-infiltrating T cells. TCRdb reanalysed the multiplex PCR reads using MiXCR and keeps one entry per CDR3 protein. The table has about 200,000 distinct CDR3 sequences, approximately 30% seen once. Sequencing used glioma tissue, nonneoplastic brain tissue, or PBMCs (not recorded which). Receptor source: a human donor with low-grade glioma or glioblastoma, undergoing nonglioma brain surgery, or in good health (not recorded which). CDR3s include the opening cysteine and the closing phenylalanine or tryptophan. The D gene is left open where the match is weak. Clone size is stated in some rows and not others, as once, few, many or a class when expanded.

v_call	clone_size	j_call	d_call	cdr3_aa	cdr3_nt
TRBV4-1	many	TRBJ1-5	TRBD1	CASSAGQAYNQPQHF	TGCGCCAGCAGCGCCGGACAGGCCTACAATCAGCCCCAGCATTTT
TRBV28	many	TRBJ1-5	.	CASRSTAGPQHF	TGTGCCAGCCGTTCGACGGCTGGGCCCCAGCATTTT
TRBV20-1	many	TRBJ1-2	.	CSASTSSPYGYTF	TGCAGTGCGTCGACATCCTCCCCCTATGGCTACACCTTC
TRBV6-2/TRBV6-3	.	TRBJ2-1	.	CAGRLGPEQFF	TGTGCAGGCAGACTAGGTCCTGAGCAGTTCTTC
TRBV24-1	many	TRBJ2-1	.	CATSDIGGLSSYNEQFF	TGTGCCACCAGTGATATAGGCGGACTCAGCTCCTACAATGAGCAGTTCTTC
TRBV20-1	many	TRBJ2-3	TRBD2	CSAIVAGADTQYF	TGCAGTGCAATCGTAGCGGGAGCGGATACGCAGTATTTT
TRBV20-1	many	TRBJ2-1	TRBD2	CSANPGLAGGASYNEQFF	TGCAGTGCTAATCCGGGACTAGCGGGAGGTGCCTCCTACAATGAGCAGTTCTTC
TRBV20-1	many	TRBJ2-1	.	CSALSSTSSYNEQFF	TGCAGTGCTCTTAGCTCAACGAGCTCCTACAATGAGCAGTTCTTC
TRBV27	many	TRBJ1-2	.	CASSRLQGWGYTF	TGTGCCAGCAGCCGACTACAGGGTTGGGGCTACACCTTC
TRBV27	.	TRBJ2-7	.	CASSSQGTSYGQYF	TGTGCCAGCAGTTCGCAGGGTACCTCCTACGGGCAGTACTTC
TRBV6-2/TRBV6-3	many	TRBJ2-1	.	CASSYGPSRAEQFF	TGTGCCAGCAGTTACGGGCCTAGCCGAGCTGAGCAGTTCTTC
TRBV11-2	few	TRBJ2-2	TRBD2	CASSLEGGLVAGELFF	TGTGCCAGCAGCTTAGAGGGGGGACTAGTCGCCGGGGAGCTGTTTTTT
TRBV28	many	TRBJ1-5	.	CASRPGQYNQPQHF	TGTGCCAGCAGGCCAGGACAGTACAATCAGCCCCAGCATTTT
TRBV7-2	many	TRBJ1-4	.	CASSLQGKVANEKLFF	TGTGCCAGCAGCTTACAGGGGAAGGTAGCTAATGAAAAACTGTTTTTT
TRBV20-1	.	TRBJ2-3	.	CSATGRESDTQYF	TGCAGTGCCACTGGCCGTGAGTCAGATACGCAGTATTTT
TRBV14	.	TRBJ2-1	.	CASRRGNSYNEQFF	TGTGCCAGCAGGAGAGGGAACTCCTACAATGAGCAGTTCTTC
TRBV20-1	many	TRBJ2-7	.	CSAARSLSYEQYF	TGCAGTGCTGCTCGAAGCCTCTCCTACGAGCAGTACTTC
TRBV6-2/TRBV6-3	.	TRBJ2-5	.	CASSSGWADETEYF	TGTGCCAGCAGTTCAGGGTGGGCAGACGAGACAGAGTACTTC
TRBV6-6	.	TRBJ2-7	TRBD2	CASSLRGPGLEGNEQYF	TGTGCCAGCAGTTTACGAGGCCCTGGACTAGAGGGTAATGAGCAGTACTTC
TRBV28	few	TRBJ2-7	TRBD2	CASSPISGSIYEQYF	TGTGCCAGCAGTCCTATTAGCGGGAGTATCTACGAGCAGTACTTC